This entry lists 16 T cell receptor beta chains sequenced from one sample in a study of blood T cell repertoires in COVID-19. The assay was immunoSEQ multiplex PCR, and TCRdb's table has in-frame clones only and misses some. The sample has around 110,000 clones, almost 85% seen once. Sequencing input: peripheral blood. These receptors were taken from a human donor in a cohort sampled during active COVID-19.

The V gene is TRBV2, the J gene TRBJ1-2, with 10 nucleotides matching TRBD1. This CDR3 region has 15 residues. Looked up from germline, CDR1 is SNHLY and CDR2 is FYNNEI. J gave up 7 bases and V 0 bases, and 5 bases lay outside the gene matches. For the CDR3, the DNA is TGTGCCAGCAGTGAAGCAGACAGGGGGCCTACTGGCTACACCTTC. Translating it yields CASSEADRGPTGYTF.

The CDR3 DNA reads TGTGCCAGCAGACAGGGACAAGCTAATGAAAAACTGTTTTTT. Protein sequence: CASRQGQANEKLFF. V is TRBV28 and J is TRBJ1-4; tentatively, D is TRBD1 (6 bases). CDR1 and CDR2 from the germline V gene are MDHEN and SYDVKM. This CDR3 contains 14 residues. V was trimmed by 6 bases and J by 3 bases, leaving 11 bases between them.

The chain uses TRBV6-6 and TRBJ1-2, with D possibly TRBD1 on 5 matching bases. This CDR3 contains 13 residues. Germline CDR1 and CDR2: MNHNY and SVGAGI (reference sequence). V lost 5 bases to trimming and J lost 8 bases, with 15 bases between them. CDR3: CASSQDSLGGYTF. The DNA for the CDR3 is TGTGCCAGCAGTCAAGACAGCCTAGGGGGCTACACCTTC.

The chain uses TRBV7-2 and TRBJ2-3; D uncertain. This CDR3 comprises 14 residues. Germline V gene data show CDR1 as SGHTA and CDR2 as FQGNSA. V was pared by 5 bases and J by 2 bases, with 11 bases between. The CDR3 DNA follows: TGTGCCAGCAGCGTAAGAGTTGCCACAGATACGCAGTATTTT. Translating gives CASSVRVATDTQYF.

CDR3 loop: CASSQEGHSSVGELFF. DNA for the CDR3: TGCGCCAGCAGCCAAGAAGGACACAGTTCGGTCGGGGAGCTGTTTTTT. V gene TRBV4-3 combines with J gene TRBJ2-2; maybe TRBD1 (5 bases). CDR1 is LGHNA and CDR2 is YSLEER in the germline V gene. V shed 0 bases and J shed 7 bases, with 15 bases lying between them. The CDR3 has 16 residues.

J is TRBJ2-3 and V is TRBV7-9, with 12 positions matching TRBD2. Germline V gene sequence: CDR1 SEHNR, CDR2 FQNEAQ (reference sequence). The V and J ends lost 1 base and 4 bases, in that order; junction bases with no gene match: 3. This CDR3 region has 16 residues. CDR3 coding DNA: TGTGCCAGCAGCTTAGGACTAGCGGGAGTGGCAGATACGCAGTATTTT. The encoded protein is CASSLGLAGVADTQYF.

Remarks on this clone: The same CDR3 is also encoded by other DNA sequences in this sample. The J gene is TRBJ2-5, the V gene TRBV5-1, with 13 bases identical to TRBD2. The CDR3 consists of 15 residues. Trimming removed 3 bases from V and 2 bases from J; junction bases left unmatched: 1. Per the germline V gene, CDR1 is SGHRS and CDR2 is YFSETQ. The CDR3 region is CASSSGLAGQETQYF. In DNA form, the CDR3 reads TGCGCCAGCAGCTCGGGACTAGCGGGACAAGAGACCCAGTACTTC.

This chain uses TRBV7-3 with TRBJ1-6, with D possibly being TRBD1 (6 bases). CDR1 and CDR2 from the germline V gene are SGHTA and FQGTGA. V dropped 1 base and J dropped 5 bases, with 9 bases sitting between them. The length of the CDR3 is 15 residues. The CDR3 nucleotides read TGTGCCAGCAGCTTAAACAGGGCCGATAATTCACCCCTCCACTTT. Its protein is CASSLNRADNSPLHF.

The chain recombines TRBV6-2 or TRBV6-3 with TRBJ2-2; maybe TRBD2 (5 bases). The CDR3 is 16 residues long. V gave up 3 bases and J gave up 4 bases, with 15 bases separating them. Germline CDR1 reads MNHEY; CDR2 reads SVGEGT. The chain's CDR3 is CASSYDAGIGTGELFF. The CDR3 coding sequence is TGTGCCAGCAGTTATGACGCCGGGATCGGCACCGGGGAGCTGTTTTTT.

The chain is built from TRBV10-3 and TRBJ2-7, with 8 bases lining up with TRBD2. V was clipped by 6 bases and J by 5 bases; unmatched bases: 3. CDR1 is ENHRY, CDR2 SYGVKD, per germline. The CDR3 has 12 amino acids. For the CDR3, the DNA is TGTGCCATCAGGGCGGGAGGTAACGAGCAGTACTTC. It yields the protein CAIRAGGNEQYF.

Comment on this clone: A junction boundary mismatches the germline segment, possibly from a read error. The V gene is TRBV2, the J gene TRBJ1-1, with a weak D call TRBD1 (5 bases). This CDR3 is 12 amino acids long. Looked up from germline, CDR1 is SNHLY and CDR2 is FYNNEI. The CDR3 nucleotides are TGTGCCAGCAAAGACAGAAACATTGAAGCTTTCTTT. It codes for CASKDRNIEAFF.

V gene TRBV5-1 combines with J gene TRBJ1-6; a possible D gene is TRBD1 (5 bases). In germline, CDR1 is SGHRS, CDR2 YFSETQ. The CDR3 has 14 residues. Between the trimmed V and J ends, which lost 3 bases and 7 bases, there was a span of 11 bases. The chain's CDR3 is CASSSGGMNSPLHF. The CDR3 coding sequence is TGCGCCAGCAGCTCCGGGGGGATGAATTCACCCCTCCACTTT.

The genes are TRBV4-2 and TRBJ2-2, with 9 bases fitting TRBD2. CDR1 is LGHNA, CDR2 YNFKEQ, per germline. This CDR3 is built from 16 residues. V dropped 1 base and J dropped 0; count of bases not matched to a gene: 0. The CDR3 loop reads CASSQGLAANTGELFF. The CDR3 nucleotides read TGTGCCAGCAGCCAAGGACTAGCGGCGAACACCGGGGAGCTGTTTTTT.

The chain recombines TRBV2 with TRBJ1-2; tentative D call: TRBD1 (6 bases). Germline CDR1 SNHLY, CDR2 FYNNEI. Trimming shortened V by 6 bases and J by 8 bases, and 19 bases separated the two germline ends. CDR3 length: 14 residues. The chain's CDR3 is CASRLLGGALGYTF. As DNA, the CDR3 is TGTGCCAGCAGGCTTCTGGGGGGGGCGCTGGGCTACACCTTC.

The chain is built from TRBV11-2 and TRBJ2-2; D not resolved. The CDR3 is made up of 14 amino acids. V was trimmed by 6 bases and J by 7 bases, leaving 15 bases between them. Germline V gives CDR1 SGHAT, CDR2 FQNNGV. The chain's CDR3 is CASRKMSGVGELFF. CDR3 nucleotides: TGTGCCAGCAGGAAAATGTCTGGAGTCGGGGAGCTGTTTTTT.

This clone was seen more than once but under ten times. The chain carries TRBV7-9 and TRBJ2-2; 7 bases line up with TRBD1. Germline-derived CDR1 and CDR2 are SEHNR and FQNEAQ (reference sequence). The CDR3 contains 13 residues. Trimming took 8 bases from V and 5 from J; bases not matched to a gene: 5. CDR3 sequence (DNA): TGTGCCAGCTACAGGGGTAGTACCGGGGAGCTGTTTTTT. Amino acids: CASYRGSTGELFF.